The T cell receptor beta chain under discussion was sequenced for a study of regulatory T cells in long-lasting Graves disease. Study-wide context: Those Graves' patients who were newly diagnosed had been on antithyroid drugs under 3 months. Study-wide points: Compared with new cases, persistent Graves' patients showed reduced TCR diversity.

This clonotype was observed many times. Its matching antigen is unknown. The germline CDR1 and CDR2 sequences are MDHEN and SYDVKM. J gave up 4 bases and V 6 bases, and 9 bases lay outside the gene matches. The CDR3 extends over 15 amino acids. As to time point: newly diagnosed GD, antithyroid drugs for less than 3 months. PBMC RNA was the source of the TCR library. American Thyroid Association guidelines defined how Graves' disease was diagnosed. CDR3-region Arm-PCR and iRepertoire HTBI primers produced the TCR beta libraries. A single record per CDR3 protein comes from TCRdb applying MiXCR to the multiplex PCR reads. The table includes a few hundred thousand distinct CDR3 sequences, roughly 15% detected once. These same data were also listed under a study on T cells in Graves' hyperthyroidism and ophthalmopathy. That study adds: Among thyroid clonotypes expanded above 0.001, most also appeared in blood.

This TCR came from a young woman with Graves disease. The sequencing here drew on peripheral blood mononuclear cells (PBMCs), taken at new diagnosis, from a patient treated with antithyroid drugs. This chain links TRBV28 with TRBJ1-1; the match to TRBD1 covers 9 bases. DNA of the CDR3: TGTGCCAGCAGCATAACAGGGGGCGGGGGCACTGAAGCTTTCTTT. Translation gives CASSITGGGGTEAFF.